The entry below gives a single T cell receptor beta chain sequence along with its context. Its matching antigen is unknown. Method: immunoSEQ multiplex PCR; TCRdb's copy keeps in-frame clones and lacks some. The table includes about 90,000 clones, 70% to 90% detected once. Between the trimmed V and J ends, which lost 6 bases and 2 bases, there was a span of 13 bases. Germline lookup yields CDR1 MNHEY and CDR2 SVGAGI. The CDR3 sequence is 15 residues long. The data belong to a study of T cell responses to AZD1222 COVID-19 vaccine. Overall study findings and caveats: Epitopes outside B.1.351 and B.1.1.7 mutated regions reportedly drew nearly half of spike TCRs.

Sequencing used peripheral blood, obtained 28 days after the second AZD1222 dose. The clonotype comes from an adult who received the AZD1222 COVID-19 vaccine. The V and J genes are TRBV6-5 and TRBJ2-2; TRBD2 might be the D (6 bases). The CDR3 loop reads CASRTAGRNTGELFF. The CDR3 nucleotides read TGTGCCAGCAGGACGGCGGGGCGCAACACCGGGGAGCTGTTTTTT.